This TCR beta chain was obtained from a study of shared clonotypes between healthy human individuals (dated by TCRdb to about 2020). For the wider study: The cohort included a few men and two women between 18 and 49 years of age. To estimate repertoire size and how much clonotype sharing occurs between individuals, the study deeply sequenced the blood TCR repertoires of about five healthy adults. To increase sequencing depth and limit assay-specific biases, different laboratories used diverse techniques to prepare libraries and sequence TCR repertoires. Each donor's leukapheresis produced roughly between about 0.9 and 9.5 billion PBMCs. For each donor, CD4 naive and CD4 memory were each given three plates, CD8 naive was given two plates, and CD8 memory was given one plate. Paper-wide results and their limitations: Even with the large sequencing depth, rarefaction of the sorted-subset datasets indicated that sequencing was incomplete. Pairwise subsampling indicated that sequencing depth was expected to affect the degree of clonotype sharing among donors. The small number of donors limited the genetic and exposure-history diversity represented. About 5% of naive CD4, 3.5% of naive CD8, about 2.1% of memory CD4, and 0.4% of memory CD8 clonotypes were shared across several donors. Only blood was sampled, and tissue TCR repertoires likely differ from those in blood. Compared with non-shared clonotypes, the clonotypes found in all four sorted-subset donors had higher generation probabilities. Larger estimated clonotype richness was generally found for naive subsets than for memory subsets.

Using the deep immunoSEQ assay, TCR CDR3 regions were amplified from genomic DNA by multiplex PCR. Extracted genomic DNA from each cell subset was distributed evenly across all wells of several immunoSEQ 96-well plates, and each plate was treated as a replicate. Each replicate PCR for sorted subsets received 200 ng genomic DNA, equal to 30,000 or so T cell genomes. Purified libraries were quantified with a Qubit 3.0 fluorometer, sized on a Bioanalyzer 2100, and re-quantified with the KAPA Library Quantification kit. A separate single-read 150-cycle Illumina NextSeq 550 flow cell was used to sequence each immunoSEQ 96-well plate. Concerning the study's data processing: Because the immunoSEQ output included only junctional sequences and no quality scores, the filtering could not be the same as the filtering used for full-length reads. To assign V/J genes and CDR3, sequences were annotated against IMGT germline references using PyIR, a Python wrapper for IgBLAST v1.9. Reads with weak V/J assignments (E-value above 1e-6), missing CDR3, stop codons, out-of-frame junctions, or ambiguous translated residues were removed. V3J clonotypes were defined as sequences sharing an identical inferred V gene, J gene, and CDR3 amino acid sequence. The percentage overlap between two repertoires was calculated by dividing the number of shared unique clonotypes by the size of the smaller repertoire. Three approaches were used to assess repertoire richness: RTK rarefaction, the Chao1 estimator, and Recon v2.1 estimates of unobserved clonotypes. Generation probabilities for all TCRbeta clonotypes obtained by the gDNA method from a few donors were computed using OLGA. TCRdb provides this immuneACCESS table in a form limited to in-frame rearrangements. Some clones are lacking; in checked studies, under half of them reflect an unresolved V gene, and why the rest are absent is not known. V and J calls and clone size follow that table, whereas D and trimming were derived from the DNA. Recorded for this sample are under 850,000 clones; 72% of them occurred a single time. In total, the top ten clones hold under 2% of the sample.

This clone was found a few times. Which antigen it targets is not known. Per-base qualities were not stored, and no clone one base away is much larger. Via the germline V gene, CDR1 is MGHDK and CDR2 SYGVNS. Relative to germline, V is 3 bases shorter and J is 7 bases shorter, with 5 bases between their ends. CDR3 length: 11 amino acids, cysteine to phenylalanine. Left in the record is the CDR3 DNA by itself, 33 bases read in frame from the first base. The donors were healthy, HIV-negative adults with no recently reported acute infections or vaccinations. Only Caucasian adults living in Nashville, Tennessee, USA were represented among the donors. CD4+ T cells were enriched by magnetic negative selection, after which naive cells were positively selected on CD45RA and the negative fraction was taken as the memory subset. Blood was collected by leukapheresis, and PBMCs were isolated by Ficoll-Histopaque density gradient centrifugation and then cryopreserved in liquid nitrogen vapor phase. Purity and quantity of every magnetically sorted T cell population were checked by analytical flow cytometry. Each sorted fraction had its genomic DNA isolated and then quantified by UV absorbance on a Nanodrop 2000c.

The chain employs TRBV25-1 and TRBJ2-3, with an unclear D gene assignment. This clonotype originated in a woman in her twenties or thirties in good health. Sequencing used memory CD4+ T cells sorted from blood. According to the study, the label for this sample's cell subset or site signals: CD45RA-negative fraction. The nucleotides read TGTGCCAGCAGTGATTATTATACGCAGTATTTT. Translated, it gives CASSDYYTQYF.